Each of the 20 T cell receptor beta chains below was sequenced from the same sample in a study of human T cells and chemical hapten exposure. Time point indicated: patch test 1, 2 weeks after DPC sensitization. Treatment given: therapeutic diphenylcyclopropenone sensitization with weekly scalp DPC. In TCRdb, the RACE reads were re-called with MiXCR into one record per CDR3 protein. The sample yields about 360,000 distinct CDR3 sequences, approximately 6.9% seen once. This material consisted of whole blood, taken in connection with sensitization to the hapten diphenylcyclopropenone (DPC). Receptor source: a young woman with alopecia areata. Some clones in this sample may be carry-over from other donors' samples.

This clonotype was seen a few times. The chain employs TRBV12-3 or TRBV12-4 and TRBJ1-1, with D tentatively TRBD1 (6 bases). CDR3 length: 12 amino acids. V was trimmed by 7 bases and J by 3 bases, leaving 9 bases between them. CDR3 protein: CASTGGYTEAFF. CDR3 nucleotide sequence: TGTGCCAGCACTGGGGGCTACACTGAAGCTTTCTTT.

This clonotype was detected a few times. V gene TRBV4-3 combines with J gene TRBJ2-5, with 8 bases identical to TRBD2. The CDR3 covers 17 residues. Germline CDR1 and CDR2: LGHNA and YSLEER. Unmatched junction bases numbered 11, after V lost 0 bases and J lost 5 bases. The CDR3 loop reads CASSQDGSTSGPETQYF. For the CDR3, the DNA is TGCGCCAGCAGCCAAGATGGTTCAACTAGCGGCCCGGAGACCCAGTACTTC.

The gene calls are TRBV10-3 and TRBJ1-1, with D maybe TRBD1 (6 bases). The CDR3 is 15 amino acids. V dropped 3 bases and J dropped 0 bases, with 11 bases sitting between them. CDR1 and CDR2 (germline): ENHRY, SYGVKD. The CDR3 here is CAISDGQNVNTEAFF. DNA of the CDR3: TGTGCCATCAGTGACGGACAGAATGTGAACACTGAAGCTTTCTTT.

The chain is built from TRBV12-3 or TRBV12-4 and TRBJ2-7; weak D call: TRBD1 (6 bases). V gave up 3 bases and J gave up 3 bases, with 12 bases separating them. The CDR3 contains 14 residues. CDR3 bases: TGTGCCAGCAGTTTGGACAGTCAACGCTACGAGCAGTACTTC. It is translated as CASSLDSQRYEQYF.

This clonotype was observed a handful of times. The rearrangement joins TRBV12-3 or TRBV12-4 to TRBJ2-5, with TRBD2 matching 8 bases. The CDR3 is 14 amino acids. The junction had 12 bases not matched to a gene; V was cut back by 9 bases and J by 6 bases. In DNA form, the CDR3 reads TGTGCCAGTTCGACTAGCGTTGGGCGGAAGACCCAGTACTTC. Translating gives CASSTSVGRKTQYF.

With respect to this clonotype: A junction end diverges from the germline sequence, so it may reflect a read error. J is TRBJ1-1 and V is TRBV6-5, with D possibly being TRBD1 (6 bases). The germline V gene encodes CDR1 MNHEY and CDR2 SVGAGI. The length of the CDR3 is 11 residues. Here the CDR3 reads CASSRDTEDFF. CDR3 bases: TGTGCCAGCAGCCGGGACACTGAAGATTTCTTT.

The J gene is TRBJ1-5, the V gene TRBV6-5, with 7 nucleotides matching TRBD1. V lost 2 bases, J lost 5 bases, and 3 bases stayed unmatched. There are 14 residues in the CDR3. The germline CDR1 and CDR2 sequences are MNHEY and SVGAGI. CDR3 coding DNA: TGTGCCAGCAGTTACACAGACAGGGATCAGCCCCAGCATTTT. Its protein is CASSYTDRDQPQHF.

The rearrangement joins TRBV15 to TRBJ2-7; D unresolved. The V and J ends lost 3 bases and 3 bases respectively, with 12 bases between them. The length of the CDR3 is 14 residues. Germline V gene data show CDR1 as LNHNV and CDR2 as YYDKDF (reference sequence). The CDR3 DNA reads TGTGCCACCAGCAGGGGCTTGCTTGACTACGAGCAGTACTTC. Protein sequence: CATSRGLLDYEQYF.

The sample holds many counts of this clonotype. The chain uses TRBV5-1 and TRBJ2-7; no definite D call. CDR1 and CDR2 (germline): SGHRS, YFSETQ. CDR3 size: 14 residues. V dropped 2 bases and J dropped 5 bases, with 14 bases sitting between them. This CDR3 reads CASSFMTRLNEQYF. CDR3 coding DNA: TGCGCCAGCAGCTTTATGACACGCTTGAACGAGCAGTACTTC.

The V and J genes are TRBV20-1 and TRBJ1-5, with 7 bases that match TRBD1. J gave up 2 bases and V 3 bases, and 4 bases lay outside the gene matches. CDR1 and CDR2 from the germline V gene are DFQATT and SNEGSKA (reference sequence). The CDR3 length is 14 residues. The CDR3 spells CSASGGGGNQPQHF. CDR3 bases: TGCAGTGCTAGTGGAGGGGGCGGCAATCAGCCCCAGCATTTT.

The chain has TRBV5-1 and TRBJ1-2; D ambiguous. CDR1 is SGHRS, CDR2 YFSETQ, per germline. CDR3 length equals 13 residues. V shed 3 bases and J shed 4 bases, with 10 bases lying between them. The CDR3 nucleotides read TGCGCCAGCAGCTCCACGGAAGCCTATGGCTACACCTTC. The encoded protein is CASSSTEAYGYTF.

The sample holds many counts of this clonotype. The chain is built from TRBV27 and TRBJ1-2; D might be TRBD1 (5 bases). This CDR3 is 13 amino acids long. Trimming removed 8 bases from V and 1 base from J, with 11 bases in between. CDR1 and CDR2 from the germline V gene are MNHEY and SMNVEV (reference sequence). CDR3 DNA: TGTGCCAGCCGCAGCAGGGTTAACTATGGCTACACCTTC. It codes for CASRSRVNYGYTF.

The J gene is TRBJ1-1, the V gene TRBV11-2; 11 positions agree with TRBD1. Germline trimming cut 0 bases from V and 11 bases from J; bases unmatched to any gene: 11. The CDR3 covers 16 residues. Germline V gene data show CDR1 as SGHAT and CDR2 as FQNNGV. The CDR3 loop is CASSLDPGTGGLRAFF. The CDR3 DNA reads as TGTGCCAGCAGCTTAGATCCCGGGACAGGGGGTCTGAGGGCTTTCTTT.

V gene TRBV12-3 or TRBV12-4 combines with J gene TRBJ2-7, with 10 bases aligning to TRBD2. The V and J ends lost 4 bases and 9 bases, in that order; junction bases with no gene match: 6. CDR3 length: 13 residues. CDR3 DNA sequence: TGTGCCAGCAGTTCAAATAGACTAGCGGGGCAGTACTTC. Translating gives CASSSNRLAGQYF.

There are a few counts of this clonotype. The chain uses TRBV21-1 and TRBJ2-1. TRBV21-1 has pseudogene status. The CDR3 contains 15 residues. The DNA for the CDR3 is TGTGCCAGCGATCGAAATTGGCAGTCCTACAATGAGCAGTTCTTC. Protein: CASDRNWQSYNEQFF.

J is TRBJ2-5 and V is TRBV7-2, with 10 bases fitting TRBD2. V lost 3 bases and J lost 4; bases outside the gene matches: 5. Germline CDR1 is SGHTA and CDR2 is FQGNSA. This CDR3 contains 15 residues. The CDR3 sequence is CASSLAASGGETQYF. CDR3 DNA: TGTGCCAGCAGCTTGGCGGCTAGCGGGGGAGAGACCCAGTACTTC.

With regard to this clonotype: This could be a read error, since a much larger clone is one nucleotide away. This sequence joins TRBV6-2 or TRBV6-3 and TRBJ2-5, with 9 bases matching TRBD2. The CDR3 spans 20 residues. Germline CDR1 MNHEY, CDR2 SVGEGT. The V segment lost 6 bases and the J segment 2 bases; nucleotides outside the gene matches: 22. CDR3 sequence reads: CASSPTLAVAGVLGQETQYF. The CDR3 region has the DNA TGTGCCAGCAGCCCAACCCTCGCGGTAGCGGGGGTCCTGGGGCAAGAGACCCAGTACTTC.

The chain recombines TRBV6-1 with TRBJ1-5; tentative D call: TRBD1 (5 bases). CDR3 length: 19 amino acids. Trimming shortened V by 2 bases and J by 6 bases, and 26 bases separated the two germline ends. Germline V gene lookup returns CDR1 MNHNS and CDR2 SASEGT. The CDR3 is CASSEILGPRIQRTQPQHF. The CDR3 coding sequence is TGTGCCAGCAGTGAAATTTTGGGGCCCCGGATCCAAAGGACTCAGCCCCAGCATTTT.

The chain has TRBV7-9 and TRBJ1-4; 9 nucleotides agree with TRBD1. Germline loops: CDR1 SEHNR, CDR2 FQNEAQ (reference sequence). The ends lost 4 bases at V and 8 bases at J; junction bases unmatched: 8. CDR3 size: 15 residues. The CDR3 DNA reads TGTGCCAGCAGCTGGCCGGGACAGGGAGAGGAAAAACTGTTTTTT. This codes for CASSWPGQGEEKLFF.

The CDR3 region is CASSSGFYPGSARGYTF. CDR3 DNA: TGTGCCAGCAGCTCAGGGTTTTATCCGGGGTCAGCGCGGGGCTACACCTTC. The chain links TRBV7-2 to TRBJ1-2; D might be TRBD1 (5 bases). Between the trimmed V and J ends, which lost 4 bases and 8 bases, there was a span of 26 bases. The CDR3 loop spans 17 amino acids. Germline CDR1 SGHTA, CDR2 FQGNSA. Variable domain in full (rest from reference TRBV7-2 and TRBJ1-2): GAGVSQSPSNKVTEKGKDVELRCDPISGHTALYWYRQSLGQGLEFLIYFQGNSAPDKSGLPSDRFSAERTGGSVSTLTIQRTQQEDSAVYLCASSSGFYPGSARGYTFGSGTRLTVV.